Reported below is one TCR beta chain. The use of a sample-barcoded 5' primer and a J-beta primer mix characterized a second PCR of about 7 to 12 cycles. Each CDR3 protein gets one entry after TCRdb re-called the 5' RACE reads with MiXCR. The profile shows some 850,000 distinct CDR3 sequences, roughly 26% of them singletons. This entry is derived from a study of blood T cells in healthy people across ages. V was pared by 6 bases and J by 0 bases, with 12 bases between. CDR3 length equals 13 residues. Germline lookup yields CDR1 DFQATT and CDR2 SNEGSKA (reference sequence). The same sample was also studied in work on T cells of mothers and their children.

The chain links TRBV20-1 to TRBJ2-7, with a weak D call TRBD2 (6 bases). Sequencing used blood. This receptor was identified in a boy younger than 18 in good health. The CDR3 is CSAGGVLSYEQYF. The CDR3 bases are TGCAGTGCCGGAGGGGTTCTCTCCTACGAGCAGTACTTC.